The 8 T cell receptor beta chains listed next were all sequenced from one sample in a study of low-dose radiotherapy and immunotherapy resistance in tumors. With TRAV- and TRBV-specific primers, first-strand cDNA was made, covering the alpha and beta chains. With a V-primer adapter and a constant-region primer, TCRs were amplified for about 20 PCR cycles. TCRdb re-analysed the reads in MiXCR, keeping a single row per CDR3 protein. The sample contains tens of thousands of distinct CDR3 sequences, 8% to 10% of which appear only once. Time point: before trial treatment. The sample was PBMCs, taken before treatment. Receptors originate from a male donor with prostate cancer.

In this sample, this clonotype turned up many times. The gene calls are TRBV30 and TRBJ2-3; D remains ambiguous. The germline CDR1 and CDR2 sequences are GTSNPN and SVGIG (reference sequence). The CDR3 loop spans 16 amino acids. V gave up 3 bases and J gave up 4 bases, with 20 bases separating them. The CDR3 reads CAWRATDPQNPDTQYF. The CDR3 nucleotides are TGTGCCTGGAGGGCGACCGATCCTCAGAACCCAGATACGCAGTATTTT. The full variable domain, with the rest looked up from reference TRBV30 and TRBJ2-3, is SQTIHQWPATLVQPVGSPLSLECTVEGTSNPNLYWYRQAAGRGLQLLFYSVGIGQISSEVPQNLSASRPQDRQFILSSKKLLLSDSGFYLCAWRATDPQNPDTQYFGPGTRLTVL.

Note on this clonotype: A read error may explain this, as a much larger clone is one base away. The genes are TRBV27 and TRBJ2-4; 9 nucleotides align to TRBD1. Trimming at V came to 5 bases and at J to 16 bases, leaving 12 bases not matched to a gene. There are 13 residues in the CDR3. Germline V CDR1 and CDR2: MNHEY, SMNVEV (reference sequence). CDR3 DNA sequence: TGTGCCAGCAGTGCCCTACAGGGGGCAAGTTGTTACTTC. This sequence encodes CASSALQGASCYF.

This clonotype appeared many times. The gene calls are TRBV6-5 and TRBJ2-2; D gene uncertain. The CDR3 loop spans 15 amino acids. V shed 6 bases and J shed 0 bases, with 11 bases lying between them. Germline CDR1 reads MNHEY; CDR2 reads SVGAGI. CDR3: CASRRRTANTGELFF. The CDR3 DNA follows: TGTGCCAGCAGAAGAAGAACAGCGAACACCGGGGAGCTGTTTTTT.

This clonotype was recorded at least ten times. Here the CDR3 DNA reads TGTGCCAGCAGCTTAGCGGAGGCTCGGGAGACCCAGTACTTC. Translating gives CASSLAEARETQYF. The chain uses TRBV7-9 and TRBJ2-5; D perhaps matches TRBD2 (5 bases). V lost 0 bases and J lost 5, with 10 bases in between. Germline lookup yields CDR1 SEHNR and CDR2 FQNEAQ (reference sequence). The length of the CDR3 is 14 residues.

As concerns this clonotype: A read error may be the cause here, since a much bigger clone is one base away. J is TRBJ2-7 and V is TRBV7-9; perhaps TRBD2 as D (5 bases). The V gene's germline CDR1 is SEHNR and CDR2 FQNEAQ (reference sequence). The CDR3 is made up of 15 amino acids. The CDR3 nucleotides are TGTGCCAACAGCTTAACGCGAGGGCGAGAATACGAGCAGTACTTC. Translating it yields CANSLTRGREYEQYF.

This clonotype has at least ten counts. V gene TRBV5-4 combines with J gene TRBJ1-2; D is possibly TRBD1 (6 bases). Trimming left V 3 bases short and J 4 bases short, with 10 bases between. The length of the CDR3 is 13 residues. Germline V gene data show CDR1 as SGHNT and CDR2 as YYREEE (reference sequence). CDR3 region: CASSSTGFYGYTF. The CDR3 nucleotides are TGTGCCAGCAGCTCTACAGGGTTCTATGGCTACACCTTC.

This clonotype was detected many times. The chain links TRBV6-6 to TRBJ1-5, with D maybe TRBD1 (6 bases). The germline CDR1 and CDR2 sequences are MNHNY and SVGAGI (reference sequence). CDR3 length: 15 amino acids. V dropped 2 bases and J dropped 0 bases, with 8 bases sitting between them. CDR3 coding DNA: TGTGCCAGCAGTTACGGGACACTTAGCAATCAGCCCCAGCATTTT. The encoded protein is CASSYGTLSNQPQHF.

This clonotype was seen many times. This chain connects TRBV7-2 to TRBJ2-7; 8 bases fit TRBD2. The V and J ends lost 5 bases and 5 bases, in that order; junction bases with no gene match: 5. Germline V gene data show CDR1 as SGHTA and CDR2 as FQGNSA. The length of the CDR3 is 13 residues. CDR3 sequence: CASSRKLADEQYF. CDR3 nucleotides: TGTGCCAGCAGCCGTAAACTAGCGGACGAGCAGTACTTC.